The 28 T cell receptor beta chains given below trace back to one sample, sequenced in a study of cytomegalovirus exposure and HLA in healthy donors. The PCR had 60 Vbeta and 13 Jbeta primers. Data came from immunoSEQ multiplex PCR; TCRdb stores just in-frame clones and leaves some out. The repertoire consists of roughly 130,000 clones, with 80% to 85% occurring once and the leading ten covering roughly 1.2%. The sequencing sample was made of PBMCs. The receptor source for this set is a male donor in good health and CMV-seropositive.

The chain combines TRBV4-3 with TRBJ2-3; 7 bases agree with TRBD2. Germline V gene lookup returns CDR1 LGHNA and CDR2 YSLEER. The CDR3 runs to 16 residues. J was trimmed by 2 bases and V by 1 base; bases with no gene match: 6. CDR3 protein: CASSQAAGAHTDTQYF. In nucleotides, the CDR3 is TGCGCCAGCAGCCAAGCTGCGGGAGCGCACACAGATACGCAGTATTTT.

As DNA, the CDR3 is TGTGCCAGCAGTTCGGACAGGGGGGTTTCACCCCTCCACTTT. Its translation: CASSSDRGVSPLHF. The gene calls are TRBV27 and TRBJ1-6, with 10 bases that match TRBD1. The V gene's germline CDR1 is MNHEY and CDR2 SMNVEV (reference sequence). This CDR3 has 14 amino acids. V trimming: 4 bases; J trimming: 9 bases; junction bases outside the gene matches: 3.

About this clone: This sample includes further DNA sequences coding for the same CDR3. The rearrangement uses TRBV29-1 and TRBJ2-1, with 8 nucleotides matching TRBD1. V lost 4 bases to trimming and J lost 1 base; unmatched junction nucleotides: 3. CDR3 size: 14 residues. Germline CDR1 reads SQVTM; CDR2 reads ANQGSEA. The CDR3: CSVAGGGSYNEQFF. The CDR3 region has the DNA TGCAGCGTTGCAGGGGGCGGGTCCTACAATGAGCAGTTCTTC.

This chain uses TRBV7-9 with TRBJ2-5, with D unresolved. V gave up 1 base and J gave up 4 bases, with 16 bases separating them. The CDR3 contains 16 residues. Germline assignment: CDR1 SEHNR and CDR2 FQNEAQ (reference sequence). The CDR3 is CASSLDRGSAIETQYF. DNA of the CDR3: TGTGCCAGCAGCTTAGATAGAGGTTCAGCCATAGAGACCCAGTACTTC.

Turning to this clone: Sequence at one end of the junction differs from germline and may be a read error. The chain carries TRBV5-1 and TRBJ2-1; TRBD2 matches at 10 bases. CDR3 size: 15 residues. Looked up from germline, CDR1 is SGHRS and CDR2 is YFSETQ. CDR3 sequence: CASGLLAGNPHEQFF. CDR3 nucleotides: TGCGCCAGCGGCTTACTAGCGGGAAATCCCCATGAGCAGTTCTTC.

In nucleotides, the CDR3 is TGTGCCAGCTCACTACGACGGGGATATGAAGAGACCCAGTACTTC. It encodes CASSLRRGYEETQYF. The J gene is TRBJ2-5, the V gene TRBV18; the D gene is possibly TRBD2 (5 bases). CDR1 is KGHSH, CDR2 LQKENI, per germline. The V and J ends lost 4 bases and 3 bases respectively, with 15 bases between them. This CDR3 contains 15 residues. Combining the CDR3 with reference TRBV18 and TRBJ2-5 gives the whole variable domain NAGVMQNPRHLVRRRGQEARLRCSPMKGHSHVYWYRQLPEEGLKFMVYLQKENIIDESGMPKERFSAEFPKEGPSILRIQQVVRGDSAAYFCASSLRRGYEETQYFGPGTRLLVL.

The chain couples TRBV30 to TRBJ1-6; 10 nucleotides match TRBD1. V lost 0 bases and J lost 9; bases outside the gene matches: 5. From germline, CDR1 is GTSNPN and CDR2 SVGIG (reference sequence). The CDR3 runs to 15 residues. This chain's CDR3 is CAWSVRGTGASPLHF. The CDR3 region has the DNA TGTGCCTGGAGTGTCCGCGGGACAGGGGCTTCACCCCTCCACTTT.

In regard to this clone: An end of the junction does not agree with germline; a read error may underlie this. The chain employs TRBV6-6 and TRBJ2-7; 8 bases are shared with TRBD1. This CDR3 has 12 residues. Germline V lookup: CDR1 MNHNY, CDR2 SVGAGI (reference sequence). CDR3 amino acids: CASSYQASRGLF. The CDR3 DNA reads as TGTGCCAGCAGTTATCAGGCGAGCAGGGGGCTCTTC.

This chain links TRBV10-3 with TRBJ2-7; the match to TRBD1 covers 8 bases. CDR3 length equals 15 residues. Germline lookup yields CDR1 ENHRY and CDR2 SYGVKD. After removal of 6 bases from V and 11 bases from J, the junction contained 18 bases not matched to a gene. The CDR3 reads CAIRGSGTGSLEEYF. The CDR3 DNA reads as TGTGCCATCAGGGGATCCGGGACAGGTAGTTTGGAGGAGTACTTC.

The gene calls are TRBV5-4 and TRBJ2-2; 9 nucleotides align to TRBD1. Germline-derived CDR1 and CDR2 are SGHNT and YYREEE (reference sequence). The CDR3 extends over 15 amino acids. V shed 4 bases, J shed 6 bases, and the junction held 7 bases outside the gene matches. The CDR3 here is CASSPPQGAAGELFF. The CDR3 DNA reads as TGTGCCAGCAGCCCCCCACAGGGGGCGGCCGGGGAGCTGTTTTTT.

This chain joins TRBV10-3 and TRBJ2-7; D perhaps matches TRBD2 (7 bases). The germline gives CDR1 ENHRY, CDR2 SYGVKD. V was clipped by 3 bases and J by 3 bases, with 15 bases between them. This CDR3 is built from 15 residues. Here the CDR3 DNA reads TGTGCCATCAGTGAAGGAAGGGGGGGGCTCTACGAGCAGTACTTC. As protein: CAISEGRGGLYEQYF.

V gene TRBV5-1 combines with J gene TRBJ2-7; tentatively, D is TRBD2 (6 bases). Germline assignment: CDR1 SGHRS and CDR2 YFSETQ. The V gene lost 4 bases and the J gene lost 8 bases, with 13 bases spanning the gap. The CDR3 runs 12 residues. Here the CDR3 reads CASSLQEGQQYF. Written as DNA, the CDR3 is TGCGCCAGCAGCCTGCAGGAGGGGCAGCAGTACTTC. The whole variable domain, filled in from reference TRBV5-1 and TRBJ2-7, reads KAGVTQTPRYLIKTRGQQVTLSCSPISGHRSVSWYQQTPGQGLQFLFEYFSETQRNKGNFPGRFSGRQFSNSRSEMNVSTLELGDSALYLCASSLQEGQQYFGPGTRLTVT.

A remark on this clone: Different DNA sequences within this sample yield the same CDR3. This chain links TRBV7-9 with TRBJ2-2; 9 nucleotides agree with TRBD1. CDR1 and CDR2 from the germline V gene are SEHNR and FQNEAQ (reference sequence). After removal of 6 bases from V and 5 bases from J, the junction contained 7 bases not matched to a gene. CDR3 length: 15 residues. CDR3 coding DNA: TGTGCCAGCAGGCCGGGACAGGGAGGTACCGGGGAGCTGTTTTTT. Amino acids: CASRPGQGGTGELFF.

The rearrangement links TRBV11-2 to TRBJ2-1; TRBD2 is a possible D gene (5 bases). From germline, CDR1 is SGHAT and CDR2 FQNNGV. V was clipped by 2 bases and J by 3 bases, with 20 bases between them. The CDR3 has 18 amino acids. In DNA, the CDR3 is TGTGCCAGCAGCTTAACCTCGGGTGACTACCTGATCTACAATGAGCAGTTCTTC. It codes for CASSLTSGDYLIYNEQFF.

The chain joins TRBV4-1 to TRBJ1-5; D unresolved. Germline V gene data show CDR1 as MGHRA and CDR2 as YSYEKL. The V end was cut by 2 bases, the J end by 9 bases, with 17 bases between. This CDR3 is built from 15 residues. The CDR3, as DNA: TGCGCCAGCAGCCAAACCCCCGCCGCCGCGGGGCCCCAGCATTTT. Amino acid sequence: CASSQTPAAAGPQHF.

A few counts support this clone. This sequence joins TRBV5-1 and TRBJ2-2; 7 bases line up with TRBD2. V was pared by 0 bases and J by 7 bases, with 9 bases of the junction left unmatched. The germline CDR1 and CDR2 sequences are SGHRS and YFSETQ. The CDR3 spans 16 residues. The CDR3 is CASSLGVSGQVGELFF. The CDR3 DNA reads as TGCGCCAGCAGCTTGGGAGTTAGCGGGCAAGTCGGGGAGCTGTTTTTT.

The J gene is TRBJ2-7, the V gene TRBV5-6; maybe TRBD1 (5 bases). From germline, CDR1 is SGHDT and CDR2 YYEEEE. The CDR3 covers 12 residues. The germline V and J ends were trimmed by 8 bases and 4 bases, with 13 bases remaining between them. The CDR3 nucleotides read TGTGCCAGTAGCCAGGGCAGGTACGAGCAGTACTTC. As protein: CASSQGRYEQYF.

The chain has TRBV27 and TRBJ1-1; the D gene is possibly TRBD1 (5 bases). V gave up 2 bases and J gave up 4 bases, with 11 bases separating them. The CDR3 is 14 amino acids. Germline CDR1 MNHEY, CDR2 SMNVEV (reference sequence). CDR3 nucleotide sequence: TGTGCCAGCAGTTTAGATTTGCAGGGCACTGAAGCTTTCTTT. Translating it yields CASSLDLQGTEAFF.

The CDR3 here is CASSPRRDITSTDTQYF. In DNA, the CDR3 is TGTGCCAGCTCACCACGTAGGGACATAACTAGCACAGATACGCAGTATTTT. The chain is built from TRBV18 and TRBJ2-3; D is perhaps TRBD1 (6 bases). Between the trimmed V and J ends, which lost 1 base and 0 bases, there was a span of 14 bases. Germline assignment: CDR1 KGHSH and CDR2 LQKENI. This CDR3 region has 17 residues. Combining the CDR3 with reference TRBV18 and TRBJ2-3 gives the whole variable domain NAGVMQNPRHLVRRRGQEARLRCSPMKGHSHVYWYRQLPEEGLKFMVYLQKENIIDESGMPKERFSAEFPKEGPSILRIQQVVRGDSAAYFCASSPRRDITSTDTQYFGPGTRLTVL.

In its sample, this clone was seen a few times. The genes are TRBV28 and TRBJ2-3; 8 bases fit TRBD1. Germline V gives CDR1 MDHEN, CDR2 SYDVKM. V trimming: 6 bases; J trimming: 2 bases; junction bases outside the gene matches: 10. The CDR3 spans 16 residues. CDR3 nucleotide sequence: TGTGCCAGCAGCCCGCCCGGGACAGGTTTCACAGATACGCAGTATTTT. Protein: CASSPPGTGFTDTQYF.

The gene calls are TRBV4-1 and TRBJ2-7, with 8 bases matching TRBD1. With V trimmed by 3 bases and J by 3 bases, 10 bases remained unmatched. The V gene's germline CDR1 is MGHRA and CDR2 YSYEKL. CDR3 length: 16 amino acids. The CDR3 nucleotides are TGCGCCAGCAGCCAGGTAGGAACAGGGGGTTTCTACGAGCAGTACTTC. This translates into CASSQVGTGGFYEQYF.

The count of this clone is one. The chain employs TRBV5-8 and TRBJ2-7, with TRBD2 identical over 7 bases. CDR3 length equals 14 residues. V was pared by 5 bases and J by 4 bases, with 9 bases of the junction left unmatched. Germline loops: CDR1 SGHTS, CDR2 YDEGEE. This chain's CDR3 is CASSRTSALYEQYF. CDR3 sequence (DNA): TGTGCCAGCAGTAGGACTAGTGCACTTTACGAGCAGTACTTC.

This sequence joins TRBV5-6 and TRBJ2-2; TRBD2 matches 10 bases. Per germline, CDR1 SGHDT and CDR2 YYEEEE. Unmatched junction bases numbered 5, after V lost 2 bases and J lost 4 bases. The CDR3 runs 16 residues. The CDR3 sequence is CASSFNERGGTGELFF. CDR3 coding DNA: TGTGCCAGCAGCTTTAATGAGCGGGGGGGCACCGGGGAGCTGTTTTTT. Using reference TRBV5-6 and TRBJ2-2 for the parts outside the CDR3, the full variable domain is DAGVTQSPTHLIKTRGQQVTLRCSPKSGHDTVSWYQQALGQGPQFIFQYYEEEERQRGNFPDRFSGHQFPNYSSELNVNALLLGDSALYLCASSFNERGGTGELFFGEGSRLTVL.

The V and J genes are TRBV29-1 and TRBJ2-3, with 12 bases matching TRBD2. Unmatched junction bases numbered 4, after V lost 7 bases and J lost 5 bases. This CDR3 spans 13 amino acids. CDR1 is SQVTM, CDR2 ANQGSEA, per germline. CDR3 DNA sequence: TGCAGCGGGACTAGCGGGGCTGAAGATACGCAGTATTTT. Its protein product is CSGTSGAEDTQYF.

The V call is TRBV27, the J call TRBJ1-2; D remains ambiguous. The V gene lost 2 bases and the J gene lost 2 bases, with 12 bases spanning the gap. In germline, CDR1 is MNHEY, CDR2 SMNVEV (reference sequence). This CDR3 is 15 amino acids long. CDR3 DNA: TGTGCCAGCAGTTTAGTTGCGGATGAGAACTATGGCTACACCTTC. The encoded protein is CASSLVADENYGYTF.

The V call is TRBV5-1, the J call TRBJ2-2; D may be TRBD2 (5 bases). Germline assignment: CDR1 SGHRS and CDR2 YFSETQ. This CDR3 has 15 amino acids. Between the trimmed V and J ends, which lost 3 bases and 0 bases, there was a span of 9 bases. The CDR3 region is CASSWTVPNTGELFF. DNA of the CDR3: TGCGCCAGCAGCTGGACTGTCCCGAACACCGGGGAGCTGTTTTTT.

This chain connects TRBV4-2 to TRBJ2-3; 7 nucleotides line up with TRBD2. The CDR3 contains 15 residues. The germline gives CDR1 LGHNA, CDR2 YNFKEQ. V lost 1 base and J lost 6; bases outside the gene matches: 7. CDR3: CASSQGRDYLDTQYF. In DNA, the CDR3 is TGTGCCAGCAGCCAAGGAAGGGACTACTTGGATACGCAGTATTTT.

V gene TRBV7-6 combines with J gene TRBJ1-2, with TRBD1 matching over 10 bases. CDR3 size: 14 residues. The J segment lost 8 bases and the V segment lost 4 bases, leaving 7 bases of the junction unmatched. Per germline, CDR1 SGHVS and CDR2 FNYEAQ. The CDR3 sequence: CASSWSGTGEGYTF. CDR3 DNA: TGTGCCAGCAGCTGGAGTGGGACAGGGGAAGGCTACACCTTC.